In this sample, the clone carrying this TCR beta chain turned up many times. Its antigen is not identified. The data were taken from a study of early T cells in non-severe SARS-CoV-2 infection. Study at large: Unpaired chains resulted from sequencing bulk RNA of unsorted whole blood.

Molecules of cDNA were individually given unique molecular identifiers that were attached to them. TCRdb reprocessed the 5' RACE reads with MiXCR, giving one entry per CDR3 protein. The table records more than 40,000 distinct CDR3 sequences, roughly 7.3% of them present only once. Notes on the study in general: There was a bias toward anti-spike CD8 responses in VDJdb matching, which missed private and CD4 specificities.

This receptor was obtained from an adult who was a healthcare worker with PCR-confirmed SARS-CoV-2 infection or an uninfected control (not recorded which). Source material: whole blood.

DNA for the CDR3: TGTGCCAGCAGCTTAGGTGGACTCCACTACGAGCAGTACTTC. This gives the protein CASSLGGLHYEQYF. The chain uses TRBV7-2 and TRBJ2-7; tentative D call: TRBD2 (5 bases). CDR1 and CDR2 (germline): SGHTA, FQGNSA. Deletions cut 1 base from V and 3 bases from J, with 10 bases between. The CDR3 has 14 residues.